The rows below give T cell receptor beta chains drawn from one sample of a study of OX40 agonist ivuxolimab in advanced cancers. Clones were read by immunoSEQ multiplex PCR, and TCRdb kept only the in-frame ones, dropping some. The data hold approximately 35,000 clones, with 80% to 85% observed a single time. The specimen was CD4+ or CD8+ T cells sorted from blood, collected in a trial of the OX40 agonist ivuxolimab. These receptors were taken from an adult with an advanced solid tumor such as melanoma, head and neck, liver or kidney cancer. CDR3s include the opening cysteine and the closing phenylalanine or tryptophan. Each record gives: D gene, V gene, J gene, CDR3 protein. The D gene is left open where the match is weak.

TRBD1	TRBV7-9	TRBJ1-2	CASRTDRASTYGYTF
TRBD2	TRBV7-8	TRBJ2-7	CASSFLAEPSYEQYF
TRBD1	TRBV6-6	TRBJ1-1	CASSPTGQGANTEAFF
-	TRBV30	TRBJ1-5	CAWSRVGRGRVQPQHF
-	TRBV5-8	TRBJ1-5	CASSPRGGYGDQPQHF
TRBD1	TRBV5-1	TRBJ2-7	CASSRGSGTVSYEQYF
-	TRBV6-5	TRBJ2-7	CASSLTYSYEQYF
TRBD2	TRBV4-2	TRBJ2-4	CASSQGASGLLAKNIQYF
-	TRBV2	TRBJ2-2	CASSDSGPTTGELFF
-	TRBV10-3	TRBJ1-1	CAISDGGSVPEAFF
-	TRBV5-6	TRBJ1-2	CASSFGHSHGYTF